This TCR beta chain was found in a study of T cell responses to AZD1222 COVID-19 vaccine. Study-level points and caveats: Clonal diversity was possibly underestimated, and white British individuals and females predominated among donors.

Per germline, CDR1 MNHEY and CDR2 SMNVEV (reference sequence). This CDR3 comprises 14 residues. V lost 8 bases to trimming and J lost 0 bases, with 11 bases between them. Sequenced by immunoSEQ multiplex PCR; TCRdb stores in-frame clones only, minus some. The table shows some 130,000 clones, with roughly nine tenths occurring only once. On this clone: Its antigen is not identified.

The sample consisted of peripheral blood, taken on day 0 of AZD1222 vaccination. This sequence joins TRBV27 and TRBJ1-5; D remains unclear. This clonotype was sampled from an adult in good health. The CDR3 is CASSERYSNQPQHF. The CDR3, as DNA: TGTGCCAGCTCCGAGAGGTATAGCAATCAGCCCCAGCATTTT.